This TCR beta chain stems from a study of long-term antiretroviral therapy in people with HIV. Germline V gene data show CDR1 as MGHRA and CDR2 as YSYEKL. The CDR3 loop spans 15 amino acids. V was cut by 4 bases and J by 0 bases, with 7 bases left in between. Survey level was the resolution at which the v3.0 immunoSEQ assay ran. Libraries were prepared by immunoSEQ multiplex PCR; TCRdb keeps only in-frame clonotypes and omits some of them. This sample has about 23,000 clones, with about four fifths found just once. This clone was observed a handful of times. No antigen is known for it. Overall study findings and caveats: Records did not include ART adherence, viral resistance or therapy changes. The blood, collected between about 2003 and 2017, was possibly taken under older ART regimens.

Source: unsorted PBMCs, taken 0.3 years after starting antiretroviral therapy. V gene TRBV4-1 combines with J gene TRBJ2-6; no definite D call. The source is a man aged 50 or older with HIV. Here the CDR3 DNA reads TGCGCCAGCAGCCCCCCTCGCTCTGGGGCCAACGTCCTGACTTTC. Translated: CASSPPRSGANVLTF.